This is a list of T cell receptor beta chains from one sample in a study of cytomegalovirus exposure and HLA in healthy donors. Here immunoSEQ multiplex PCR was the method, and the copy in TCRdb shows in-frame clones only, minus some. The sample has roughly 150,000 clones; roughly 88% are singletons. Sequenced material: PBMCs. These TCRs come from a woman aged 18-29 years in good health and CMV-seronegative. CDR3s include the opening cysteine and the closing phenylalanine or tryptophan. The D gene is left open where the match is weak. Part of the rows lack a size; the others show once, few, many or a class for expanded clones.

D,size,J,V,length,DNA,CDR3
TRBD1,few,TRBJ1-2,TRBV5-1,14,TGCGCCAGCAGCGCCGGACAGGGAAACTATGGCTACACCTTC,CASSAGQGNYGYTF
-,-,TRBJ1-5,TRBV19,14,TGTGCCAGTAGTATCCTACAGGCTCCTCAGCCCCAGCATTTT,CASSILQAPQPQHF
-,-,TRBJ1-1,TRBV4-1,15,TGCGCCAGCAGCCATGCCCAGGCGATGAACACTGAAGCTTTCTTT,CASSHAQAMNTEAFF
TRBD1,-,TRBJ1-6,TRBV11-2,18,TGTGCCAGCAGCTCAGGCAACAGGGGGGTGTCCTATAATTCACCCCTCCACTTT,CASSSGNRGVSYNSPLHF
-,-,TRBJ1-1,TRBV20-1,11,TGCAGTGCTAGACAGGGTCTTGAAGCTTTCTTT,CSARQGLEAFF
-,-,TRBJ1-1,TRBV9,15,TGTGCCAGCAGCGTCTCTCCAGGGGATGGCACTGAAGCTTTCTTT,CASSVSPGDGTEAFF
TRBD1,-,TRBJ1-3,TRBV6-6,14,TGTGCCAGCAGTTACGGGGACAGTAGAAACACCATATATTTT,CASSYGDSRNTIYF
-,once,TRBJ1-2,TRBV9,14,TGTGCCAGCAGCGCAAGCAGGACAAGCTATGGCTACACCTTC,CASSASRTSYGYTF
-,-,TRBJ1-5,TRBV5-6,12,TGTGCCAGCAGCTTGAGGGGTCAGCCCCAGCATTTT,CASSLRGQPQHF
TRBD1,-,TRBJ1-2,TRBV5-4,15,TGTGCCAGCAGCTTGGGGTTGACAGGGGGGGATGGCTACACCTTC,CASSLGLTGGDGYTF
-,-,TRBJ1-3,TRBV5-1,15,TGCGCCAGCAGCCACAAACAGGAGCCAGGAAACACCATATATTTT,CASSHKQEPGNTIYF
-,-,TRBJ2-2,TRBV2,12,TGTGCCAGCAGTGAAAAGAGCGGGGAGCTGTTTTTT,CASSEKSGELFF
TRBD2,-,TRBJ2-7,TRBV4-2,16,TGTGCCAGCAGCCAAGGAGTAGCGGGGGATTCCTACGAGCAGTACTTC,CASSQGVAGDSYEQYF
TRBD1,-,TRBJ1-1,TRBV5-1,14,TGCGCCAGCAGCTCCCAGGACAGGGGCACTGAAGCTTTCTTT,CASSSQDRGTEAFF
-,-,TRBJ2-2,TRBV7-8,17,TGTGCCAGCAGCTTGGGCCCGGGAGCGAGGGACACCGGGGAGCTGTTTTTT,CASSLGPGARDTGELFF
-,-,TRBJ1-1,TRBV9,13,TGTGCCAGCAGCGGACTGGGGGGAACTGAAGCTTTCTTT,CASSGLGGTEAFF
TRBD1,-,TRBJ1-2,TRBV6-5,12,TGTGCCAGCAGTGGGACAGCCAGCGGCTACACCTTC,CASSGTASGYTF
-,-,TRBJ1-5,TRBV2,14,TGTGCCAGCAGTGCATCGGTTAGCAATCAGCCCCAGCATTTT,CASSASVSNQPQHF
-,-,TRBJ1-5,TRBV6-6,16,TGTGCCAGCAGTTACGGGCAGGGTAAGAGCAATCAGCCCCAGCATTTT,CASSYGQGKSNQPQHF